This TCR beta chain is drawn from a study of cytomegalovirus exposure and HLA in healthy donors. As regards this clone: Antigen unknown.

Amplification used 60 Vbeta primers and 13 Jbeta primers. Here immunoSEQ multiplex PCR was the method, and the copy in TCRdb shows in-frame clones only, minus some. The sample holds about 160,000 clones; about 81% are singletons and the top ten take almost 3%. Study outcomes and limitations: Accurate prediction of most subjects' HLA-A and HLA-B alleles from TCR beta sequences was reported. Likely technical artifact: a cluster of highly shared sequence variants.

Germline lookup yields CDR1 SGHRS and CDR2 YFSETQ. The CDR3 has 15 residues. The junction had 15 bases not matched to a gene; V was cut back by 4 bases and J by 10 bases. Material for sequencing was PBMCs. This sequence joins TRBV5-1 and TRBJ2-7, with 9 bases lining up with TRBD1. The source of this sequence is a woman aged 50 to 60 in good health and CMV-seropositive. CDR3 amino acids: CASSQDSRQGGEQYF. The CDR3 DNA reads TGCGCCAGCAGCCAGGATTCGAGACAGGGGGGAGAACAGTACTTC.